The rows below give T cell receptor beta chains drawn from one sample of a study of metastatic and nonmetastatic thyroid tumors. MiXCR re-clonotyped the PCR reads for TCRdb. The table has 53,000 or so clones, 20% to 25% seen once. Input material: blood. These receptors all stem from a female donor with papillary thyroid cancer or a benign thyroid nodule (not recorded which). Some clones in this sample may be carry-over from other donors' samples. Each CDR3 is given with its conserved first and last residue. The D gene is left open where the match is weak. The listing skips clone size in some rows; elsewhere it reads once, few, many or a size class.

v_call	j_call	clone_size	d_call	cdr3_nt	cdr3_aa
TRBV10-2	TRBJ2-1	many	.	TGCGCCAGCAGTGAGGCGCCCAGGGATGAGCAGTTCTTC	CASSEAPRDEQFF
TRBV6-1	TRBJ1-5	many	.	TGTGCCAGCAGTAGCGGGCAGCCCCAGCATTTT	CASSSGQPQHF
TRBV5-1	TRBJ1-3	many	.	TGCGCCAGCAGCCGAGTGGCCGGCCCGACTGGAAACACCATATATTTT	CASSRVAGPTGNTIYF
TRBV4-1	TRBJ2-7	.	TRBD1	TGCGCCAGCAGCCAAGTAAAGGGGACAGGGCCATACGAGCAGTACTTC	CASSQVKGTGPYEQYF
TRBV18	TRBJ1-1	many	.	TGTGCCACCTCCGGGGGACGTCCAAACACTGAAGCTTTCTTT	CATSGGRPNTEAFF
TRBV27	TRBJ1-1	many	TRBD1	TGTGCCAGCAGTGGACAGGGAAGCACTGAAGCTTTCTTT	CASSGQGSTEAFF
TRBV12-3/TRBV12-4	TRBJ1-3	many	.	TGTGCCAGCAGTTTAAGGAGAGGCCCTGGAAACACCATATATTTT	CASSLRRGPGNTIYF
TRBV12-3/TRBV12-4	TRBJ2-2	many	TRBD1	TGTGCCAGCAGTTGGACAGGGGCTACCGGGGAGCTGTTTTTT	CASSWTGATGELFF
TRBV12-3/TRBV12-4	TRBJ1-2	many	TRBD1	TGTGCCAGCAGTTTTGGGACAGCAGGCTACACCTTC	CASSFGTAGYTF
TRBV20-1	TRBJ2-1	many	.	TGCAGTGCTAGAGATGGGTCCTACAATGAGCAGTTCTTC	CSARDGSYNEQFF
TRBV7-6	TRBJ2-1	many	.	TGTGCCAGCAGCGACTGGGACAATGAGCAGTTCTTC	CASSDWDNEQFF
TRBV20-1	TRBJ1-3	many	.	TGCAGTGCTAGAGTGACCGGAGGCAGCTCTGGAAACACCATATATTTT	CSARVTGGSSGNTIYF
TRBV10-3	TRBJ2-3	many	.	TGTGCCATCAGCCGTCTGGGCACAGATACGCAGTATTTT	CAISRLGTDTQYF
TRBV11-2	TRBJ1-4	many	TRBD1	TGTGCCAGCAGCTCCGACCGACAGGGGGCCCGGGGAAAACTGTTTTTT	CASSSDRQGARGKLFF
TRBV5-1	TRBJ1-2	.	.	TGCGCCAGTGGTCAGGGGTCGCGTAACTATGGCTACACCTTC	CASGQGSRNYGYTF
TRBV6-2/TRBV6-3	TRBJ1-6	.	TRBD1	TGTGCCAGCAGTTACCGGGGACAGGGAGATAATTCACCCCTCCACTTT	CASSYRGQGDNSPLHF
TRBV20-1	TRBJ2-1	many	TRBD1	TGCAGTGCTAGGGAGTTCGACAGGGCCCCTTACAATGAGCAGTTCTTC	CSAREFDRAPYNEQFF
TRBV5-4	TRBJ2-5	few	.	TGTGCCAGCAGCTTCCCGCAAGAGACCCAGTACTTC	CASSFPQETQYF
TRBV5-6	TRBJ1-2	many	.	TGTGCCAGCAGCTCGGGTAAATCTTGGGGCTACACCTTC	CASSSGKSWGYTF
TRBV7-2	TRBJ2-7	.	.	TGTGCCAGCAGCTTAGGCATCTCCTACGAGCAGTACTTC	CASSLGISYEQYF
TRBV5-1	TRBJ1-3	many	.	TGCGCCAGCAGCTTGTTTCCAGCGGGAAACACCATATATTTT	CASSLFPAGNTIYF
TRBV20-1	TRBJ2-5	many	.	TGCAGTGCCCCGTGGGAGACCCAGTACTTC	CSAPWETQYF
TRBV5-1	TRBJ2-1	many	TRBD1	TGCGCCAGCAGCACCGGACAGGGGGCGGGAGACAATGAGCAGTTCTTC	CASSTGQGAGDNEQFF
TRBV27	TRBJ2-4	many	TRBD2	TGTGCCAGCAGTTTACTAGCGGGAGCCAAAAACATTCAGTACTTC	CASSLLAGAKNIQYF
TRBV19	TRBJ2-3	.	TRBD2	TGTGCCAGTAGTGTCCGTACTAGCGGGAGAGGGGATACGCAGTATTTT	CASSVRTSGRGDTQYF
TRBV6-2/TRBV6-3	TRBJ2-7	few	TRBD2	TGTGCCAGCTGTGCTAGCGGGAGCTACGAGCAGTACTTC	CASCASGSYEQYF
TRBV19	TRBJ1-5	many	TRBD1	TGTGCCAGTAAGGACAGGGGCAATCAGCCCCAGCATTTT	CASKDRGNQPQHF
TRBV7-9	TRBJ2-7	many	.	TGTGCCAGCAGCCCCCCCGAGGAATACGAGCAGTACTTC	CASSPPEEYEQYF
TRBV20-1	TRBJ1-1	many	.	TGCAGTGCTAGACCCCGGGGGGATCATGAAGCTTTCTTT	CSARPRGDHEAFF
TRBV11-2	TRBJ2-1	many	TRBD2	TGTGCCAGCAGGACTAGCGGGGTGGATGAGCAGTTCTTC	CASRTSGVDEQFF
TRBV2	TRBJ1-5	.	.	TGTGCCATCAGTACTACAGGGTGCGATCAGCCCCAGCATTTT	CAISTTGCDQPQHF
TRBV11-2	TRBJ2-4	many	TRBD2	TGTGCCAGCAGCTTAAGTACTAGCGGGGTATTGATAGCCAAAAACATTCAGTACTTC	CASSLSTSGVLIAKNIQYF
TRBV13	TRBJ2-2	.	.	TGTGCGAGCAGCCACGGACTCAAGAGGTCCCACGGGGAGCTGTTTTTT	CASSHGLKRSHGELFF
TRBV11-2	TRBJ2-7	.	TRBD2	TGTGCCAGCAGCTTAGGCCGGGTACTAGCGGTAGGGACCTACGAGCAGTACTTC	CASSLGRVLAVGTYEQYF
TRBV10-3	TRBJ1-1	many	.	TGTGCCATCAAGGGCAGCCAAATTTCCACTGAAGCTTTCTTT	CAIKGSQISTEAFF
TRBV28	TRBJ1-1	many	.	TGTGCCAGCAGTTTACAGGGGTGGCTGAACACTGAAGCTTTCTTT	CASSLQGWLNTEAFF
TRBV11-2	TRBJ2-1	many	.	TGTGCCAGCAGCTTAGACCCTAGCTCCTACAATGAGCAGTTCTTC	CASSLDPSSYNEQFF
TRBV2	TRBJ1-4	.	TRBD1	TGTGCCAGCAGTGGCCGTACAGGGGAACGGGAAAAACTGTTTTTT	CASSGRTGEREKLFF
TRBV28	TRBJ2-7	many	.	TGTGCCAGCAGTTTAATGCGCTACGAGCAGTACTTC	CASSLMRYEQYF
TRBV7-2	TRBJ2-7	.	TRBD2	TGTGCCAGCAGCTCCCACCCGGGGGGTGACGAGCAGTACTTC	CASSSHPGGDEQYF
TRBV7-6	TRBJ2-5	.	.	TGTGCCAGCAGCTCTGGACAGTGGGTGGGTTGGGAGACCCAGTACTTC	CASSSGQWVGWETQYF
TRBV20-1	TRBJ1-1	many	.	TGCAGTGCTAGAGCTGATGAGCTAACTGAAGCTTTCTTT	CSARADELTEAFF
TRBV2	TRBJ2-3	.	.	TGTGCCAGCAGGGACGGCACAGATACGCAGTATTTT	CASRDGTDTQYF
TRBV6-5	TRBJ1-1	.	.	TGTGCCAGCAGTTACGGCCGGATGAACACTGAAGCTTTCTTT	CASSYGRMNTEAFF
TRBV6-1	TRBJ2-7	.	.	TGTGCCAGCAGTGACGAAGATACAGGGCCGTACGAGCAGTACTTC	CASSDEDTGPYEQYF
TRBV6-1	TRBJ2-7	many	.	TGTGCCAGCAGTGAGAGTTCGGCCTACGAGCAGTACTTC	CASSESSAYEQYF
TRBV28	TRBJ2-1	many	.	TGTGCCAGCAGCTTCCAAGGGGCTACCCGCTCCTACAATGAGCAGTTCTTC	CASSFQGATRSYNEQFF